This T cell receptor (beta chain) was documented in a study of blood T cell repertoires in COVID-19. In assigning cohorts, the study relied on participant-reported clinical history. Produced via immunoSEQ multiplex PCR; TCRdb's table is partial and in-frame only. The sample yields approximately 230,000 clones, 87% seen once. This CDR3 contains 11 residues. Germline CDR1 and CDR2: SNHLY and FYNNEI. V lost 2 bases to trimming and J lost 10 bases, with 8 bases between them. Sequences were obtained from PBMCs or T cells enriched from blood (not recorded which). The receptor was isolated from a woman in her twenties or thirties with acute COVID-19. The rearrangement joins TRBV2 to TRBJ1-1; D unresolved. CDR3 coding DNA: TGTGCCAGCAGTGAATCCACAGTAGCTTTCTTT. The encoded protein is CASSESTVAFF.